The 14 T cell receptor beta chains listed next were all sequenced from one sample in a study of cytomegalovirus exposure and HLA in healthy donors (dated by TCRdb to about 2017). Library prep was done by the immunoSEQ multiplex PCR assay. The multiplex PCR relied on a mix of 60 forward primers for TCR Vbeta segments and 13 reverse primers for TCR Jbeta segments. The table was pulled from immuneACCESS by TCRdb, which kept in-frame rearrangements only. Such tables lose some clones; where checked, under half of the loss comes from unresolved V genes, and the rest has no known cause. The sample table shows 100,000 or so clones, and around 63% are seen once. The leading ten clones occupy around 3.5% of the sample. The sample taken for sequencing was PBMCs. The receptors here all came from a man aged 25-45 years in good health and CMV-seronegative.

This clone was detected a few times. The rearrangement uses TRBV4-2 and TRBJ1-1, with 8 nucleotides matching TRBD1. Germline V CDR1 and CDR2: LGHNA, YNFKEQ. The V gene end was trimmed by 6 bases and the J gene end by 1 base; junction bases not matched to a gene: 10. The CDR3 sequence is 16 residues long. The CDR3 loop reads CASRQRQGSPNTEAFF. The CDR3, as DNA: TGTGCCAGCAGACAACGACAGGGGTCCCCGAACACTGAAGCTTTCTTT.

The chain has TRBV7-2 and TRBJ2-1; D is unresolved. The CDR3 contains 13 residues. The V gene's germline CDR1 is SGHTA and CDR2 FQGNSA. Trimming shortened V by 2 bases and J by 10 bases, and 12 bases separated the two germline ends. Here the CDR3 reads CASSLLLFGEQFF. CDR3 in DNA: TGTGCCAGCAGCTTACTCCTCTTCGGGGAGCAGTTCTTC.

This sequence joins TRBV6-5 and TRBJ1-4; D remains ambiguous. The CDR3 covers 15 residues. Trimming shortened V by 2 bases and J by 8 bases, and 15 bases separated the two germline ends. From germline, CDR1 is MNHEY and CDR2 SVGAGI. The CDR3 nucleotides read TGTGCCAGCAGTTACGGCCGGGGTGGCGGGGAAAAACTGTTTTTT. Protein product: CASSYGRGGGEKLFF.

The chain has TRBV18 and TRBJ2-2; possible D gene TRBD1, 5 bases. Per the germline V gene, CDR1 is KGHSH and CDR2 is LQKENI. This CDR3 contains 16 residues. Deletions cut 1 base from V and 4 bases from J, with 13 bases between. The CDR3 spells CASSPRIDRPTGELFF. In nucleotides, the CDR3 is TGTGCCAGCTCACCACGGATTGACAGACCCACCGGGGAGCTGTTTTTT.

This rearrangement joins TRBV7-3 to TRBJ1-1, with 7 bases aligning to TRBD1. Germline V lookup: CDR1 SGHTA, CDR2 FQGTGA. The CDR3 consists of 15 residues. V was pared by 1 base and J by 4 bases, with 6 bases of the junction left unmatched. In DNA form, the CDR3 reads TGTGCCAGCAGCTTAATCCCAGGGGGGAGCACTGAAGCTTTCTTT. As protein: CASSLIPGGSTEAFF. Drawing the rest from reference TRBV7-3 and TRBJ1-1, the complete variable domain is GAGVSQTPSNKVTEKGKYVELRCDPISGHTALYWYRQSLGQGPEFLIYFQGTGAADDSGLPNDRFFAVRPEGSVSTLKIQRTERGDSAVYLCASSLIPGGSTEAFFGQGTRLTVV.

This chain connects TRBV5-6 to TRBJ2-5; D perhaps matches TRBD2 (6 bases). V dropped 0 bases and J dropped 2 bases, with 8 bases sitting between them. The germline gives CDR1 SGHDT, CDR2 YYEEEE. This CDR3 region has 14 residues. CDR3 sequence: CASSLVGGQETQYF. The CDR3 region has the DNA TGTGCCAGCAGCTTGGTTGGAGGGCAAGAGACCCAGTACTTC.

This chain uses TRBV9 with TRBJ2-1; 7 bases match TRBD2. The V segment lost 2 bases and the J segment 0 bases; nucleotides outside the gene matches: 8. The germline V gene has CDR1 SGDLS and CDR2 YYNGEE. The CDR3 contains 17 residues. DNA of the CDR3: TGTGCCAGCAGCGTTTCCCGACTAGCAGACTCCTACAATGAGCAGTTCTTC. This gives the protein CASSVSRLADSYNEQFF.

The rearrangement joins TRBV29-1 to TRBJ2-2; maybe TRBD1 (6 bases). V lost 5 bases and J lost 6, with 13 bases in between. CDR1 and CDR2 from the germline V gene are SQVTM and ANQGSEA. This CDR3 region has 13 residues. The CDR3, as DNA: TGCAGCGTTATTAGGGGGAGAGCCGGGGAGCTGTTTTTT. It codes for CSVIRGRAGELFF.

The J gene is TRBJ2-5, the V gene TRBV6-5; 10 nucleotides line up with TRBD2. J gave up 4 bases and V 0 bases, and 2 bases lay outside the gene matches. This CDR3 has 15 amino acids. Germline V gene lookup returns CDR1 MNHEY and CDR2 SVGAGI. CDR3 DNA: TGTGCCAGCAGTTACTCGGTAGCGGGAGGAGAGACCCAGTACTTC. It codes for CASSYSVAGGETQYF.

V gene TRBV28 combines with J gene TRBJ1-5, with D possibly matching TRBD1 (6 bases). The germline V gene has CDR1 MDHEN and CDR2 SYDVKM. This CDR3 comprises 13 residues. Trimming shortened V by 8 bases and J by 6 bases, and 14 bases separated the two germline ends. CDR3 DNA: TGTGCCAGCGTCGGGGGGGCGGGTCAGCCCCAGCATTTT. This translates into CASVGGAGQPQHF.

The chain is built from TRBV4-1 and TRBJ2-2; 7 nucleotides agree with TRBD2. The CDR3 has 17 residues. Per germline, CDR1 MGHRA and CDR2 YSYEKL. Trimming at V came to 3 bases and at J to 2 bases, leaving 9 bases not matched to a gene. The CDR3 region has the DNA TGCGCCAGCAGCCAGCTCGACGGGAGGTTCAACACCGGGGAGCTGTTTTTT. This translates into CASSQLDGRFNTGELFF.

The chain employs TRBV9 and TRBJ2-2; TRBD2 agrees at 10 bases. With 0 bases clipped from V and 6 bases from J, the junction kept 5 bases outside the gene matches. The CDR3 sequence is 16 residues long. Germline V gives CDR1 SGDLS, CDR2 YYNGEE. DNA of the CDR3: TGTGCCAGCAGCGTAGAGGCTAGCGGGAGCCCCGGGGAGCTGTTTTTT. Amino acids: CASSVEASGSPGELFF.

The chain has TRBV11-3 and TRBJ2-7; 9 bases are shared with TRBD2. J was trimmed by 3 bases and V by 3 bases; bases with no gene match: 6. The CDR3 has 15 amino acids. The germline CDR1 and CDR2 sequences are SGHNT and YENEEA. In nucleotides, the CDR3 is TGTGCCAGCAGCTTCTGGTCTAGCGGGGTCTACGAGCAGTACTTC. This encodes CASSFWSSGVYEQYF.

The genes are TRBV9 and TRBJ1-4, with TRBD1 matching 11 bases. CDR1 SGDLS and CDR2 YYNGEE come from the germline V gene. The CDR3 spans 16 residues. J lost 4 bases, V lost 4 bases, and 6 bases had no gene match. CDR3 amino acids: CASSPRGQGVNEKLFF. As DNA, the CDR3 is TGTGCCAGCAGCCCCCGGGGACAGGGGGTTAATGAAAAACTGTTTTTT.